These T cell receptor beta chains were read from a single sample in a study of cytomegalovirus exposure and HLA in healthy donors. TCRdb's copy holds only in-frame clones and misses some; the assay was immunoSEQ multiplex PCR. Its table lists 38,000 or so clones. Sequencing was done on a sample of PBMCs. These receptors were obtained from a man aged 40-55 years in good health and CMV-seropositive. Both conserved end residues are part of each CDR3. D genes are given only for firm matches.

DNA,CDR3,D,V,J
TGTGCCAGCAGTCCTCAAACAGGGGTCCGAGGCAATGAGCAGTTCTTC,CASSPQTGVRGNEQFF,TRBD1,TRBV7-2,TRBJ2-1
TGCAGCGTTTCCGTCGCGGGACAGGGGGCTGGAGGCTACACCTTC,CSVSVAGQGAGGYTF,TRBD1,TRBV29-1,TRBJ1-2
TGTGCCAGCAGTTTCTTCGGGACAGGGGGTGGCTACACCTTC,CASSFFGTGGGYTF,TRBD1,TRBV28,TRBJ1-2
TGTGCCAGCAGCTTCCGACTAGCGGGAGGCACAGATACGCAGTATTTT,CASSFRLAGGTDTQYF,TRBD2,TRBV7-2,TRBJ2-3
TGTGCCTGGAGTAGCGGGAGGATCGGCGAGCAGTACTTC,CAWSSGRIGEQYF,TRBD2,TRBV30,TRBJ2-7
TGTGCCAGCAGCCCCCGGGACAGGGTTCAGCCCCAGCATTTT,CASSPRDRVQPQHF,TRBD1,TRBV2,TRBJ1-5
TGTGCCAGCAGTTACGGACTAGCGGGAGGGTATGAGCAGTTCTTC,CASSYGLAGGYEQFF,TRBD2,TRBV6-5,TRBJ2-1
TGTGCCACCAGCAGAGAGGGACTGCTTGACCAGCCCCAGCATTTT,CATSREGLLDQPQHF,.,TRBV15,TRBJ1-5
TGCGCCAGCAGGCGTATGACTAGCGGGAGCTTGGAGACCCAGTACTTC,CASRRMTSGSLETQYF,TRBD2,TRBV5-1,TRBJ2-5
TGTGCCAGCAGCTTAGATCGGGAGTATAATGAGCAGTTCTTC,CASSLDREYNEQFF,.,TRBV7-9,TRBJ2-1
TGCGCCAGCAGCTTGGAATTGGGCTTATCCTACGAGCAGTACTTC,CASSLELGLSYEQYF,.,TRBV5-1,TRBJ2-7
TGTGCCAGCAGCGGGGGACAGAGCTCCTACGAGCAGTACTTC,CASSGGQSSYEQYF,TRBD1,TRBV11-3,TRBJ2-7
TGTGCCATCAGGGGGACTAGCCCCTATGGCACAGATACGCAGTATTTT,CAIRGTSPYGTDTQYF,TRBD2,TRBV10-3,TRBJ2-3
TGTGCCAGTGTGGAGGGCATGAACACTGAAGCTTTCTTT,CASVEGMNTEAFF,.,TRBV2,TRBJ1-1
TGTGCCAGCAGTTTATCCGCCGGGGACAGGGTGACTGAGCAGTTCTTC,CASSLSAGDRVTEQFF,TRBD1,TRBV27,TRBJ2-1
TGTGCCAGCAGTTTAAATTCAGGGGTTACCGGGGAGCTGCTTTTT,CASSLNSGVTGELLF,.,TRBV28,TRBJ2-2
TGTGCCAGCAAACTCGCGGACAGGGGTGAGACCCAGTACTTC,CASKLADRGETQYF,TRBD1,TRBV28,TRBJ2-5
TGCGCCAGCAGCTTACGGACCGGGGGGGAGCAGTACTTC,CASSLRTGGEQYF,TRBD2,TRBV5-1,TRBJ2-7
TGTGCCAGCAGCTTGGGAGGGAGCGGCACAGATACGCAGTATTTT,CASSLGGSGTDTQYF,TRBD2,TRBV7-3,TRBJ2-3
TGTGCCAGTAGTATAGGGCTAGCGGGACTGGATGAGCAGTTCTTC,CASSIGLAGLDEQFF,TRBD2,TRBV19,TRBJ2-1
TGTGCCAGTAGTGTAGACAGGGGGCTGGGGGAGCTGTTTTTT,CASSVDRGLGELFF,TRBD1,TRBV19,TRBJ2-2
TGTGCCTGGAGTCGCGGGGAAAACACTGAAGCTTTCTTT,CAWSRGENTEAFF,.,TRBV30,TRBJ1-1
TGTGCCAGCAGCATTCAAGACAGGGGGCGCCCGTACTTC,CASSIQDRGRPYF,TRBD1,TRBV9,TRBJ2-7
TGCAGCGTTGTAGACAATGAGCAGTTCTTC,CSVVDNEQFF,.,TRBV29-1,TRBJ2-1
TGTGCCAGCGCTCCCGCGGGGAGAGACCTAAATCAGCCCCAGCATTTT,CASAPAGRDLNQPQHF,.,TRBV6-6,TRBJ1-5
TGTGCCAGCACCTCGAGACAGAGCAATCAGCCCCAGCATTTT,CASTSRQSNQPQHF,.,TRBV6-5,TRBJ1-5
TGTGCCAGCAGTGCACGGCTAGCGGGACCCAACGAGCAGTACTTC,CASSARLAGPNEQYF,TRBD2,TRBV2,TRBJ2-7
TGTGCCAGCAGCGTCGAGGTGCAAGAGACCCAGTACTTC,CASSVEVQETQYF,.,TRBV2,TRBJ2-5
TGTGCCAGCAGCCCATCGACAGGGAACACTGAAGCTTTCTTT,CASSPSTGNTEAFF,.,TRBV7-9,TRBJ1-1
TGTGCCAGCTCTCGCTCACTAGCGGGCTTAGAAGAGACCCAGTACTTC,CASSRSLAGLEETQYF,TRBD2,TRBV18,TRBJ2-5
TGTGCCAGCAGCCAAGCCCCACAGGGGGCAGCAGATACGCAGTATTTT,CASSQAPQGAADTQYF,TRBD1,TRBV4-2,TRBJ2-3
TGTGCCAGTAGTCCCACTGGGACACGAGAGACCCAGTACTTC,CASSPTGTRETQYF,.,TRBV19,TRBJ2-5
TGTGCCAGTAGTAATTTGGGGAGAGAGACCCAGTACTTC,CASSNLGRETQYF,.,TRBV19,TRBJ2-5
TGCGCCAGCAGCTTGAGTGGGTCTCTAGGGAGTGGGAGCACAGATACGCAGTATTTT,CASSLSGSLGSGSTDTQYF,.,TRBV5-1,TRBJ2-3
TGTGCCAGCAGCCCGGGACAGGGCGAGCGCTATGGCTACACCTTC,CASSPGQGERYGYTF,TRBD1,TRBV7-9,TRBJ1-2
TGTGCCACCAGCAGAGAGGCGGGAGGTTCCTACAATGAGCAGTTCTTC,CATSREAGGSYNEQFF,TRBD2,TRBV15,TRBJ2-1
TGCGCCAGCACACCCCGTCGGGGGGGCGGAAACACCATATATTTT,CASTPRRGGGNTIYF,.,TRBV5-1,TRBJ1-3
TGCGCCAGCAGCCGCGACAGTTTTTACGAGCAGTACTTC,CASSRDSFYEQYF,.,TRBV4-1,TRBJ2-7
TGTGCTAGCAGCTCCCCTGACAAGGCCCAGTACTTC,CASSSPDKAQYF,.,TRBV7-7,TRBJ2-5
TGCAGCGGCGGAGGTGCAACTAATGAAAAACTGTTTTTT,CSGGGATNEKLFF,.,TRBV29-1,TRBJ1-4
TGTGCCCCAGTCACAGATAATGAAAAACTGTTTTTT,CAPVTDNEKLFF,.,TRBV21-1,TRBJ1-4
TGTGCCTGGTCTCTGCCCGGGACAGCTGGAAACACCATATATTTT,CAWSLPGTAGNTIYF,TRBD1,TRBV30,TRBJ1-3
TGTGCCAGCAGCGTCGGACTAGCGTACTACAATGAGCAGTTCTTC,CASSVGLAYYNEQFF,TRBD2,TRBV9,TRBJ2-1
TGTGCCAGCAGCTTAGCGGGGCATGCGAACACCGGGGAGCTGTTTTTT,CASSLAGHANTGELFF,.,TRBV7-9,TRBJ2-2
TGTGCCAGCAGTTGGGGGACTAGCGGGAGAATCAATGAGCAGTTCTTC,CASSWGTSGRINEQFF,TRBD2,TRBV27,TRBJ2-1
TGTGCCAGCAGCAGAGCGGGAGGGCCTTACAATGAGCAGTTCTTC,CASSRAGGPYNEQFF,.,TRBV21-1,TRBJ2-1
TGTGCCAGCAGTCGCGACTGGCAGCCCCAGCATTTT,CASSRDWQPQHF,.,TRBV6-5,TRBJ1-5
TGTGCCAGCGCGGGGAGCGGCTCCTACGAGCAGTACTTC,CASAGSGSYEQYF,.,TRBV19,TRBJ2-7
TGTGCCAGCAAGCTAGCTCACACCGGGGAGCTGTTTTTT,CASKLAHTGELFF,.,TRBV6-5,TRBJ2-2
TGTGCCAGCAGCTTAAACAGCTACGAGCAGTACTTC,CASSLNSYEQYF,.,TRBV7-8,TRBJ2-7
TGTGCCAGCAGTGAATCTGGGGGCCCTTACGAGCAGCACTTC,CASSESGGPYEQHF,.,TRBV25-1,TRBJ2-7
TGTGCCAGCAGGGACATAGGGGGAAACGAGCAGTTCTTC,CASRDIGGNEQFF,.,TRBV27,TRBJ2-1
TGTGCCTGGAGGGTAGCGGGGAGCACAGATACGCAGTATTTT,CAWRVAGSTDTQYF,TRBD2,TRBV30,TRBJ2-3
TGCGCCAGCAGCTTGACCCGGGGGGACTCTGGAAACACCATATATTTT,CASSLTRGDSGNTIYF,.,TRBV5-1,TRBJ1-3
TGTGCCAGCAGTTTTATGTACGAGCAGTACTTC,CASSFMYEQYF,.,TRBV28,TRBJ2-7